This is a list of T cell receptor beta chains from one sample in a study of T-cell memory formation after mild COVID-19. TCRdb re-called the 5' RACE reads with MiXCR, one entry per CDR3 protein. The table has over 250,000 distinct CDR3 sequences, roughly 15% seen once; the top ten hold 22%. Material: PBMCs or a T cell subset sorted from them (not recorded which). These receptors were obtained from a man aged 18-30 years who had mild COVID-19 (a few samples of this study predate the infection). Cell type and time point are not known. Both conserved end residues are part of each CDR3. Each record gives: V gene, J gene, D gene, clone size, CDR3 DNA, CDR3 protein. A D gene is named only where the DNA matches it firmly. Rows give clone size only sometimes, using once, few, many, or a class for an expanded clone.

TRBV12-3/TRBV12-4	TRBJ2-2	.	few	TGTGCCAGCAGTTTAGAGCAGGGCCCCGGGGAGCTGTTTTTT	CASSLEQGPGELFF
TRBV5-1	TRBJ2-5	TRBD2	.	TGCGCCAGCAGCTTGGTGTCGACTAGCGGGGGAAACCAAGAGACCCAGTACTTC	CASSLVSTSGGNQETQYF
TRBV7-2	TRBJ1-3	TRBD1	.	TGTGCCAGCAGCTTAGGGAACAGGGGGTCTGGAAACACCATATATTTT	CASSLGNRGSGNTIYF
TRBV7-6	TRBJ1-5	TRBD1	.	TGTGCCAGCAGCCCCTCGACAGGGTATCAGCCCCAGCATTTT	CASSPSTGYQPQHF
TRBV5-1	TRBJ2-3	.	many	TGTGCCAGCAGGGGGGAGGGCACAGATACGCAGTATTTT	CASRGEGTDTQYF
TRBV6-2/TRBV6-3	TRBJ1-6	.	.	TGTGCCAGCAGTTACTCGAAGTCTAATAATTCACCCCTCCACTTT	CASSYSKSNNSPLHF
TRBV5-1	TRBJ2-1	.	.	TGCGCCAGCAGCTTGGGATGGGTAGAGAATGAGCAGTTCTTC	CASSLGWVENEQFF
TRBV5-6	TRBJ2-3	.	many	TGTGCCAGCAGCTTTGGTGGTAACACAGATACGCAGTATTTT	CASSFGGNTDTQYF
TRBV4-1	TRBJ1-4	.	few	TGCGCCAGCAGCCAAGTAGGGATAGACAGTTCATCAACTAATGAAAAACTGTTTTTT	CASSQVGIDSSSTNEKLFF
TRBV19	TRBJ1-5	.	.	TGTGCCAGTAGGGAGACAACGGGTCAGCCCCAGCATTTT	CASRETTGQPQHF
TRBV18	TRBJ2-1	TRBD2	.	TGTGCCAGCTATAGTCGGACTAGCGGTGAGCAGTTCTTC	CASYSRTSGEQFF
TRBV7-2	TRBJ2-3	.	.	TGTGCCAGCAGCTTTTACAGCACAGATACGCAGTATTTT	CASSFYSTDTQYF
TRBV7-9	TRBJ2-5	TRBD1	.	TGTGCCACTTCGACAGGGGAAAAGACCCAGTACTTC	CATSTGEKTQYF
TRBV6-2/TRBV6-3	TRBJ1-5	.	few	TGTGCCAGCAGTTACTCGACGGTCAATCAGCCCCAGCATTTT	CASSYSTVNQPQHF
TRBV29-1	TRBJ2-7	.	.	TGCAGCGCCGGGAATAGGTACGAGCAGTACTTC	CSAGNRYEQYF
TRBV7-8	TRBJ2-2	.	many	TGTGCCAGCCGAAGCCGGACTAACGTGGGGGAGCTGTTTTTT	CASRSRTNVGELFF
TRBV20-1	TRBJ2-7	TRBD1	.	TGCAGTGCTAGAACAGGGGGCACGGTTTACGAGCAGTACTTC	CSARTGGTVYEQYF
TRBV12-3/TRBV12-4	TRBJ2-2	.	.	TGTGCCAGCAAAACGGGGTCCGGGGAGCTGTTTTTT	CASKTGSGELFF